This TCR beta chain was sequenced during a study of breast tumors, draining lymph nodes, adjacent tissues (dated by TCRdb to between 2015 and 2016). As for the study more broadly: Breast cancer patients provided tumor, adjacent nontumor tissue and axillary lymph nodes, and the study compared the TCR beta repertoires across these three sources. The study was designed to assess the relationships and possible T-cell exchange between tumor, surrounding tissue and draining lymph node repertoires in human breast cancer.

The investigation overall reported the following: Tumor and nontumor tissue repertoires were found to be significantly more similar in luminal-like than in basal-like breast cancer. Tumor T-cell repertoires showed less diversity than lymph node repertoires and more diversity than nontumor tissue repertoires, and tumor T-cell repertoires showed preferential V and J gene usage. The conclusion that tumor T cells originate in lymph nodes was presented as consistent with a hypothesis rather than as directly demonstrated. The data were considered consistent with the idea that most tumor T cells come from the lymph node and then expand in tumor tissue.

Instrument on record: Illumina HiSeq 2000. TCR beta chain libraries were generated through multiplex PCR amplification. The amplified TCR beta chain products were analyzed by high-throughput sequencing. In-frame beta chains were kept once TCRdb had trimmed the public reads at Q25 with fastp and called clones with MiXCR. Here each entry gathers all rows of one CDR3 protein and keeps the most common genes and DNA. Recorded for this sample are 150,000 to 250,000 distinct CDR3 sequences; roughly 29% of them occurred a single time. More than 4% of the sample is in the top ten clones. Taken from the germline V gene, the CDR1 and CDR2 loops are SGHAT and FQNNGV. Inclusive of the bounding cysteine and phenylalanine, the CDR3 is 14 residues long. The kept DNA is CDR3 alone, 42 bases in frame from the first base. The junction shows trimming of 3 bases on V and 7 bases on J, plus 10 bases between the germline ends.

The axillary draining lymph nodes of breast cancer patients were the source of the lymph node samples. This clonotype was seen ten or more times. The antigen it binds to is not known. Base qualities are not recorded, but no much larger clone differs from it by a single base. The sequenced material came from axillary lymph node tissue. This sequence uses TRBV11-2 and TRBJ1-6; the D segment cannot be called with confidence. This clonotype was sampled from a female donor with breast cancer. Some clones in this sample may be carry-over from other donors' samples. The DNA sequence is given as TGTGCCAGCAGCTTGTCGCAAAGGAATTCACCCCTCCACTTT. Translated, it gives CASSLSQRNSPLHF. The full variable domain, with segments outside the CDR3 supplied by the reference TRBV11-2 and TRBJ1-6 proteins, appears as EAGVAQSPRYKIIEKRQSVAFWCNPISGHATLYWYQQILGQGPKLLIQFQNNGVVDDSQLPKDRFSAERLKGVDSTLKIQPAKLEDSAVYLCASSLSQRNSPLHFGNGTRLTVT.